Shown below are 31 T cell receptor beta chains from a single sample sequenced in a study of OX40 agonist ivuxolimab in advanced cancers. TCRdb's copy holds only in-frame clones and misses some; the assay was immunoSEQ multiplex PCR. The profile covers about 73,000 clones, with roughly nine tenths appearing a single time and 10% taken by the ten largest. The starting material was CD4+ or CD8+ T cells sorted from blood, obtained in a trial of the OX40 agonist ivuxolimab. These receptors were taken from an adult with an advanced solid tumor such as melanoma, head and neck, liver or kidney cancer.

This clone was recorded only once. V and J are TRBV27 and TRBJ1-2; possibly TRBD1 for D (6 bases). The CDR3 loop spans 13 amino acids. Germline V gives CDR1 MNHEY, CDR2 SMNVEV (reference sequence). Trimming removed 1 base from V and 6 bases from J, with 9 bases in between. The CDR3 sequence is CASSLWAGDGYTF. The CDR3 DNA reads TGTGCCAGCAGTTTATGGGCAGGGGATGGCTACACCTTC.

This clone was seen a handful of times. This CDR3 reads CASSLSTENYGYTF. CDR3 coding DNA: TGTGCCAGCAGCTTATCAACAGAGAACTATGGCTACACCTTC. The rearrangement joins TRBV7-9 to TRBJ1-2; D gene ambiguous. Per germline, CDR1 SEHNR and CDR2 FQNEAQ (reference sequence). Trimming pared 2 bases from V and 2 bases from J, leaving 9 bases between. The CDR3 totals 14 residues.

The chain uses TRBV29-1 and TRBJ2-1; a possible D gene is TRBD1 (6 bases). CDR1 is SQVTM and CDR2 is ANQGSEA in the germline V gene. Deletions cut 6 bases from V and 2 bases from J, with 17 bases between. This CDR3 contains 15 residues. The CDR3 coding sequence is TGCAGCGTCGCAGGGGAGCTGGCCACCTACAATGAGCAGTTCTTC. This translates into CSVAGELATYNEQFF.

The rearrangement uses TRBV4-3 and TRBJ1-1; TRBD1 agrees at 8 bases. Germline CDR1 and CDR2: LGHNA and YSLEER. V lost 0 bases and J lost 0; bases outside the gene matches: 6. The CDR3 length is 17 residues. The CDR3 DNA follows: TGCGCCAGCAGCCAAGATCTTAAGACAGGGGTGAACACTGAAGCTTTCTTT. Its protein product is CASSQDLKTGVNTEAFF.

The rearrangement uses TRBV10-3 and TRBJ1-1; D gene ambiguous. The CDR3 extends over 13 amino acids. Germline lookup yields CDR1 ENHRY and CDR2 SYGVKD. Deletions cut 3 bases from V and 6 bases from J, with 11 bases between. The CDR3 DNA reads as TGTGCCATCAGTGACGGGAGCGACGCTGAAGCTTTCTTT. Amino acid sequence: CAISDGSDAEAFF.

The chain recombines TRBV4-3 with TRBJ2-7; 8 nucleotides match TRBD2. Germline V gives CDR1 LGHNA, CDR2 YSLEER. The CDR3 contains 16 residues. The ends lost 0 bases at V and 3 bases at J; junction bases unmatched: 7. CDR3 sequence (DNA): TGCGCCAGCAGCCAAGATGGCCCAGCGGGGGTCTACGAGCAGTACTTC. It yields the protein CASSQDGPAGVYEQYF.

A single count supports this clone. The chain combines TRBV9 with TRBJ1-6, with unresolved D. V was shortened by 0 bases and J by 0 bases, with 7 bases between the two germline ends. CDR1 and CDR2 from the germline V gene are SGDLS and YYNGEE. The CDR3 length is 16 residues. CDR3 in DNA: TGTGCCAGCAGCGTAGAAGAGTTCTCCTATAATTCACCCCTCCACTTT. Amino acid sequence: CASSVEEFSYNSPLHF.

Here the CDR3 DNA reads TGTGCCAGCAGCTGGAGGGGGAGTCTATACGAGCAGTACTTC. Translating it yields CASSWRGSLYEQYF. This rearrangement joins TRBV5-4 to TRBJ2-7; D may be TRBD1 or TRBD2 (6 bases each). The CDR3 length is 14 residues. V lost 3 bases and J lost 4, with 14 bases in between. Germline V gene lookup returns CDR1 SGHNT and CDR2 YYREEE (reference sequence).

The chain links TRBV6-4 to TRBJ2-3; possible D gene TRBD2, 6 bases. The germline V and J ends were trimmed by 2 bases and 2 bases, with 8 bases remaining between them. Germline CDR1 and CDR2: MRHNA and SNTAGT. The CDR3 loop spans 14 amino acids. The CDR3 region is CASSDGGSTDTQYF. The CDR3 DNA reads TGTGCCAGCAGTGACGGGGGGTCCACAGATACGCAGTATTTT.

The CDR3, as DNA: TGTGCCAGCAGCGTAGGGGGGAGTCAGGCCTACGAGCAGTACTTC. As protein: CASSVGGSQAYEQYF. The gene calls are TRBV9 and TRBJ2-7; possibly TRBD1 or TRBD2 for D (5 bases each). The germline V gene has CDR1 SGDLS and CDR2 YYNGEE. This CDR3 spans 15 amino acids. Trimming left V 0 bases short and J 2 bases short, with 12 bases between.

The chain is built from TRBV13 and TRBJ1-3, with 10 nucleotides matching TRBD1. With V trimmed by 5 bases and J by 2 bases, 3 bases remained unmatched. This CDR3 spans 15 amino acids. Germline loops: CDR1 PRHDT, CDR2 FYEKMQ (reference sequence). The CDR3 here is CASSLGQGAGNTIYF. The DNA of the CDR3 is TGTGCCAGCAGCCTTGGACAGGGGGCTGGAAACACCATATATTTT.

This clone was recorded a few times. The V and J genes are TRBV6-4 and TRBJ2-2; D might be TRBD2 (6 bases). CDR3 length: 14 residues. V gave up 6 bases and J gave up 4 bases, with 12 bases separating them. Germline loops: CDR1 MRHNA, CDR2 SNTAGT. The CDR3 sequence: CASSARDLTGELFF. The CDR3 DNA reads as TGTGCCAGCAGCGCGCGGGATCTCACCGGGGAGCTGTTTTTT.

The chain is built from TRBV6-1 and TRBJ2-1; 8 bases line up with TRBD1. From germline, CDR1 is MNHNS and CDR2 SASEGT. Trimming at V came to 5 bases and at J to 5 bases, leaving 5 bases not matched to a gene. This CDR3 has 14 amino acids. Here the CDR3 DNA reads TGTGCCAGCAGTCCGGACAGGGCGGACAATGAGCAGTTCTTC. The encoded protein is CASSPDRADNEQFF.

The genes are TRBV9 and TRBJ2-7, with D unclear. The V gene's germline CDR1 is SGDLS and CDR2 YYNGEE. This CDR3 is 14 amino acids long. V was cut by 0 bases and J by 1 base, with 8 bases left in between. The CDR3 bases are TGTGCCAGCAGCGTAGGGGTTACATCCTACGAGCAGTACTTC. It is translated as CASSVGVTSYEQYF.

J is TRBJ2-1 and V is TRBV25-1; 12 bases are a match to TRBD2. With 4 bases clipped from V and 7 bases from J, the junction kept 11 bases outside the gene matches. The CDR3 sequence is 17 residues long. Germline V lookup: CDR1 MGHDK, CDR2 SYGVNS. The CDR3 region is CASSVRLAGGQVNEQFF. DNA of the CDR3: TGTGCCAGCAGTGTTAGGCTAGCGGGGGGGCAGGTTAATGAGCAGTTCTTC.

This rearrangement joins TRBV27 to TRBJ2-7; a possible D gene is TRBD2 (6 bases). V was clipped by 1 base and J by 2 bases, with 6 bases between them. The germline V gene has CDR1 MNHEY and CDR2 SMNVEV (reference sequence). This CDR3 contains 13 residues. The CDR3 here is CASSLWGAYEQYF. As DNA, the CDR3 is TGTGCCAGCAGTTTATGGGGGGCCTACGAGCAGTACTTC.

The sample holds one count of this clone. The rearrangement uses TRBV5-1 and TRBJ2-7, with 7 bases identical to TRBD1. CDR3 length: 14 amino acids. V lost 4 bases, J lost 4 bases, and 8 bases stayed unmatched. Germline loops: CDR1 SGHRS, CDR2 YFSETQ. The CDR3 nucleotides are TGCGCCAGCAGCGAGAGTAACAGGGGTTACGAGCAGTACTTC. This encodes CASSESNRGYEQYF.

The chain combines TRBV29-1 with TRBJ2-3; 12 bases agree with TRBD2. V shed 5 bases and J 2 bases; nucleotides not matched to a gene: 5. Germline lookup yields CDR1 SQVTM and CDR2 ANQGSEA. CDR3 length equals 15 residues. In DNA form, the CDR3 reads TGCAGCGTTACGACTAGCGGGGGACCCACAGATACGCAGTATTTT. This encodes CSVTTSGGPTDTQYF.

The count of this clone is one. The rearrangement uses TRBV10-3 and TRBJ1-3; D remains ambiguous. From germline, CDR1 is ENHRY and CDR2 SYGVKD. V lost 4 bases, J lost 1 base, and 8 bases lay in between. This CDR3 comprises 14 residues. CDR3 in DNA: TGTGCCATCAGTGTAGAGGGATCTGGAAACACCATATATTTT. Amino acids: CAISVEGSGNTIYF.

This chain links TRBV5-1 with TRBJ2-7; 7 bases map to TRBD2. The CDR3 runs to 15 residues. V gave up 4 bases and J gave up 2 bases; unmatched junction bases: 9. The germline V gene has CDR1 SGHRS and CDR2 YFSETQ. Here the CDR3 DNA reads TGCGCCAGCAGCGGTCCAAGCGGGGTGACCTACGAGCAGTACTTC. It translates to CASSGPSGVTYEQYF.

V gene TRBV6-6 combines with J gene TRBJ2-1; 10 bases line up with TRBD2. Germline CDR1 and CDR2: MNHNY and SVGAGI (reference sequence). This CDR3 spans 16 amino acids. Trimming removed 6 bases from V and 7 bases from J; junction bases left unmatched: 12. CDR3 loop: CASSQTGTSVLNEQFF. Here the CDR3 DNA reads TGTGCCAGCAGCCAGACCGGGACTAGCGTTCTTAATGAGCAGTTCTTC.

The chain is built from TRBV5-4 and TRBJ1-2, with a weak D call TRBD1 (5 bases). The germline V gene has CDR1 SGHNT and CDR2 YYREEE (reference sequence). The germline V and J ends were trimmed by 0 bases and 7 bases, with 13 bases remaining between them. The CDR3 length is 14 residues. The CDR3 loop is CASSLEDGGTGYTF. For the CDR3, the DNA is TGTGCCAGCAGCTTGGAGGATGGGGGAACTGGCTACACCTTC. Full variable domain (missing parts from reference TRBV5-4 and TRBJ1-2): ETGVTQSPTHLIKTRGQQVTLRCSSQSGHNTVSWYQQALGQGPQFIFQYYREEENGRGNFPPRFSGLQFPNYSSELNVNALELDDSALYLCASSLEDGGTGYTFGSGTRLTVV.

V usage is TRBV4-1 and J usage is TRBJ2-7, with 7 positions matching TRBD1. Germline-derived CDR1 and CDR2 are MGHRA and YSYEKL. This CDR3 is 14 amino acids long. J gave up 2 bases and V 4 bases, and 5 bases lay outside the gene matches. CDR3: CASSPRQGAYEQYF. DNA for the CDR3: TGCGCCAGCAGCCCGCGACAGGGTGCCTACGAGCAGTACTTC.

The chain recombines TRBV5-6 with TRBJ1-5, with D perhaps TRBD1 (6 bases). The CDR3 loop spans 14 amino acids. The ends were cut back, 1 base at V and 9 bases at J, with 14 bases in the middle. Germline lookup yields CDR1 SGHDT and CDR2 YYEEEE. CDR3 sequence (DNA): TGTGCCAGCAGCTTGTCCAGGGGCTCTTGGCCCCAGCATTTT. Its translation is CASSLSRGSWPQHF.

The chain uses TRBV6-5 and TRBJ2-5, with D tentatively TRBD2 (6 bases). Germline CDR1 reads MNHEY; CDR2 reads SVGAGI. The CDR3 covers 14 residues. V lost 2 bases and J lost 1, with 8 bases in between. In DNA form, the CDR3 reads TGTGCCAGCAGTTACAGCGGGCCCCAAGAGACCCAGTACTTC. Its translation: CASSYSGPQETQYF.

This clone was picked up one time. This chain uses TRBV2 with TRBJ2-5; TRBD1 or TRBD2 may be the D gene (5 bases each). The germline V and J ends were trimmed by 3 bases and 1 base, with 12 bases remaining between them. The germline V gene has CDR1 SNHLY and CDR2 FYNNEI. The CDR3 totals 15 residues. The CDR3 sequence is CASSDWLGPQETQYF. Written as DNA, the CDR3 is TGTGCCAGCAGTGATTGGTTGGGACCCCAAGAGACCCAGTACTTC.

V gene TRBV10-1 combines with J gene TRBJ2-7; TRBD1 aligns across 8 bases. Germline values: CDR1 WNHNN, CDR2 SYGVQD (reference sequence). The CDR3 is made up of 13 amino acids. V lost 6 bases and J lost 6; bases outside the gene matches: 7. The DNA of the CDR3 is TGCGCCAGCAGAGACTCGACAGGGGTCGAGCAGTACTTC. Its translation: CASRDSTGVEQYF.

This chain joins TRBV5-1 and TRBJ2-5; perhaps TRBD2 as D (6 bases). This CDR3 is built from 16 residues. V was shortened by 2 bases and J by 1 base, with 15 bases between the two germline ends. The germline V gene encodes CDR1 SGHRS and CDR2 YFSETQ. Written as DNA, the CDR3 is TGCGCCAGCAGCTTTCCTAGCGAGGGCCTCCAAGAGACCCAGTACTTC. Translation: CASSFPSEGLQETQYF.

The gene calls are TRBV11-2 and TRBJ2-3; 11 nucleotides match TRBD1. The CDR3 spans 17 residues. The ends lost 0 bases at V and 3 bases at J; junction bases unmatched: 5. Germline V CDR1 and CDR2: SGHAT, FQNNGV. CDR3 sequence (DNA): TGTGCCAGCAGCTTAGATTTCGGACAGGGGGCAACAGATACGCAGTATTTT. The encoded protein is CASSLDFGQGATDTQYF.

This chain uses TRBV27 with TRBJ1-1; D is possibly TRBD1 (5 bases). Trimming stripped 2 bases from V and 3 bases from J, with 16 bases between. Germline V gene data show CDR1 as MNHEY and CDR2 as SMNVEV (reference sequence). The CDR3 has 16 amino acids. The CDR3 spells CASSLGFREGDTEAFF. For the CDR3, the DNA is TGTGCCAGCAGTTTAGGATTCAGGGAGGGAGACACTGAAGCTTTCTTT.

J is TRBJ2-7 and V is TRBV7-9; 9 bases map to TRBD1. Germline CDR1 and CDR2: SEHNR and FQNEAQ (reference sequence). The CDR3 runs to 13 residues. The V segment lost 5 bases and the J segment 4 bases; nucleotides outside the gene matches: 3. The DNA for the CDR3 is TGTGCCAGCAGCCCTGGACAGGGGTACGAGCAGTACTTC. It is translated as CASSPGQGYEQYF. The entire variable domain, with the rest obtained from reference TRBV7-9 and TRBJ2-7, is as follows: DTGVSQNPRHKITKRGQNVTFRCDPISEHNRLYWYRQTLGQGPEFLTYFQNEAQLEKSRLLSDRFSAERPKGSFSTLEIQRTEQGDSAMYLCASSPGQGYEQYFGPGTRLTVT.